This is a list of T cell receptor beta chains from one sample in a study of T cells after yellow fever vaccination. Via MiXCR, TCRdb re-called the 5' RACE reads, giving one row per CDR3 protein. Found here are about 260,000 distinct CDR3 sequences, around 13% of them singletons; the top ten hold 0.4% to 0.65%. Sequences were derived from CD4+ T cells sorted from PBMCs, sampled 45 days after the yellow fever booster vaccination. All receptors derive from a man younger than 40 who received the YFV17D yellow fever vaccine. The CDR3 runs from the conserved cysteine through the conserved F or W. A D gene is named only where the DNA matches it firmly. The size entry is marked missing in some rows and otherwise reads once, few, many or a size class.

CDR3 length,clone size,V gene,J gene,D gene,CDR3 protein,CDR3 DNA
11,many,TRBV21-1,TRBJ2-5,NA,CASSKQETQYF,TGTGCCAGCAGCAAACAAGAGACCCAGTACTTC
13,NA,TRBV10-3,TRBJ2-3,TRBD2,CAIKREGPDTQYF,TGTGCCATCAAGCGGGAGGGCCCGGATACGCAGTATTTT
13,many,TRBV18,TRBJ2-1,NA,CASSPQGGKEQFF,TGTGCCAGCTCACCACAGGGCGGTAAGGAGCAGTTCTTC
13,few,TRBV7-3,TRBJ2-1,NA,CASSLGGTMIQFF,TGTGCCAGCAGCTTGGGCGGGACAATGATTCAGTTCTTC
13,NA,TRBV6-2/TRBV6-3,TRBJ2-1,TRBD1,CASSGQGIGEQFF,TGTGCCAGCAGCGGACAGGGTATCGGTGAGCAGTTCTTC
12,NA,TRBV2,TRBJ2-2,NA,CATKGNTGELFF,TGTGCTACCAAGGGGAACACCGGGGAGCTGTTTTTT
14,NA,TRBV10-3,TRBJ2-5,NA,CAISDAGRLETQYF,TGTGCCATCAGTGATGCGGGGCGCCTGGAGACCCAGTACTTC
13,few,TRBV6-4,TRBJ2-3,NA,CASSDSGRGTQYF,TGTGCCAGCAGTGACTCGGGGCGTGGTACGCAGTATTTT
14,few,TRBV7-2,TRBJ2-5,TRBD2,CASSQGLVRETQYF,TGTGCCAGCAGCCAGGGACTAGTGCGAGAGACCCAGTACTTC
13,NA,TRBV13,TRBJ2-7,NA,CASSLTSFYEQYF,TGTGCCAGCAGCTTAACCAGTTTCTACGAGCAGTACTTC
13,few,TRBV10-3,TRBJ2-7,NA,CAISGLVGVEQYF,TGTGCCATCAGTGGGCTAGTGGGAGTTGAGCAGTACTTC
14,few,TRBV10-2,TRBJ1-2,NA,CASSGQGPNYGYTF,TGCGCCAGCAGTGGGCAGGGACCCAACTATGGCTACACCTTC
15,NA,TRBV5-1,TRBJ2-1,NA,CASSLETRRYNEQFF,TGCGCCAGCAGCTTGGAAACACGGCGGTACAATGAGCAGTTCTTC
13,NA,TRBV20-1,TRBJ2-7,NA,CSARYRGSYEQYF,TGCAGTGCTAGATATAGGGGCAGTTACGAGCAGTACTTC
14,NA,TRBV5-1,TRBJ2-5,TRBD2,CASRTSGRGETQYF,TGCGCCAGCAGAACGAGCGGGAGGGGAGAGACCCAGTACTTC
21,NA,TRBV20-1,TRBJ2-1,NA,CCARGLAGPRLGGFVYNEQFF,TGCTGTGCTAGAGGGTTGGCGGGACCCCGGCTCGGCGGGTTTGTCTACAATGAGCAGTTCTTC
12,many,TRBV29-1,TRBJ2-1,NA,CSVVGQGDEQFF,TGCAGCGTTGTTGGACAAGGGGATGAGCAGTTCTTC
19,few,TRBV11-2,TRBJ2-1,TRBD2,CASSSTRGLVAPPYNEQFF,TGTGCCAGCAGCTCTACTCGCGGACTAGTAGCGCCTCCCTACAATGAGCAGTTCTTC
13,few,TRBV10-2,TRBJ2-2,NA,CASSCANTGELFF,TGCGCCAGCAGCTGTGCGAACACCGGGGAGCTGTTTTTT
20,NA,TRBV18,TRBJ2-7,NA,CASALVQGTWASGDSYEQYF,TGTGCCAGCGCCCTGGTACAGGGGACTTGGGCTAGCGGAGACTCCTACGAGCAGTACTTC
16,NA,TRBV7-9,TRBJ2-1,TRBD2,CASSAPGLADYNEQFF,TGTGCCAGCAGCGCACCGGGACTAGCGGATTACAATGAGCAGTTCTTC
15,few,TRBV7-2,TRBJ2-5,NA,CASSPRTGLSGTQYF,TGTGCCAGCAGCCCACGTACGGGGCTATCCGGGACCCAGTACTTC
15,NA,TRBV6-2/TRBV6-3,TRBJ1-3,NA,CASSLPSRAGNTIYF,TGTGCCAGCAGCCTTCCTTCCCGTGCTGGAAACACCATATATTTT
14,NA,TRBV7-2,TRBJ2-1,TRBD1,CASSAKRTGNEQFF,TGTGCCAGCAGCGCAAAAAGGACAGGCAATGAGCAGTTCTTC
12,NA,TRBV7-2,TRBJ1-2,NA,CASSPGLGGYTF,TGTGCCAGCAGCCCGGGACTGGGTGGCTACACCTTC
14,few,TRBV20-1,TRBJ1-5,TRBD1,CSAEDRGSNQPQHF,TGCAGTGCTGAGGACAGGGGGAGCAATCAGCCCCAGCATTTT
17,few,TRBV7-2,TRBJ1-6,NA,CASSLWGHYRVDSPLHF,TGTGCCAGCAGCTTATGGGGACATTACCGCGTAGATTCACCCCTCCACTTT
16,few,TRBV24-1,TRBJ2-5,TRBD2,CATSDRTSGTQETQYF,TGTGCCACCAGTGACCGGACTAGCGGGACACAAGAGACCCAGTACTTC
15,many,TRBV7-2,TRBJ2-7,TRBD1,CASSLSQGVGYEQYF,TGTGCCAGCAGCTTATCCCAGGGGGTAGGCTACGAGCAGTACTTC
14,NA,TRBV20-1,TRBJ2-5,NA,CSARDWYPPETQYF,TGCAGTGCTAGAGATTGGTACCCCCCGGAGACCCAGTACTTC
13,many,TRBV5-5,TRBJ2-5,TRBD2,CASSTPGGETQYF,TGTGCCAGCAGCACCCCGGGGGGGGAGACCCAGTACTTC
16,once,TRBV6-2/TRBV6-3,TRBJ1-5,NA,CDSSLGLGSGNQPQHF,TGTGACAGCAGCCTCGGACTGGGGTCAGGCAATCAGCCCCAGCATTTT
15,NA,TRBV7-9,TRBJ1-1,NA,CASTLGEGMNTEAFF,TGTGCCAGCACCCTGGGTGAGGGGATGAACACTGAAGCTTTCTTT
13,many,TRBV20-1,TRBJ2-1,TRBD2,CSARGHSGREQFF,TGCAGTGCTAGAGGCCATAGCGGGAGGGAGCAGTTCTTC
12,few,TRBV12-3/TRBV12-4,TRBJ2-1,TRBD1,CASSQGQGPQFF,TGTGCCAGCAGCCAGGGACAGGGGCCGCAGTTCTTC
14,many,TRBV7-2,TRBJ2-7,NA,CASSLTGGTGEQYF,TGTGCCAGCAGCTTAACCGGGGGTACGGGCGAGCAGTACTTC
12,few,TRBV6-2/TRBV6-3,TRBJ2-1,NA,CASGSSYNEQFF,TGTGCCAGCGGGAGCTCCTACAATGAGCAGTTCTTC
14,NA,TRBV7-9,TRBJ2-3,NA,CASSLAPLTDTQYF,TGTGCCAGCAGCTTAGCCCCCTTAACAGATACGCAGTATTTT
14,NA,TRBV29-1,TRBJ1-1,NA,CSVEEWTVSTEAFF,TGCAGCGTTGAAGAGTGGACAGTATCCACTGAAGCTTTCTTT
12,few,TRBV20-1,TRBJ2-1,TRBD2,CSARDLKREVFF,TGCAGTGCTAGAGATCTCAAGCGGGAGGTGTTCTTC
15,few,TRBV5-1,TRBJ2-3,TRBD2,CASSLTSSRTDTQYF,TGCGCCAGCAGTCTGACTAGCAGTCGCACAGATACGCAGTATTTT
12,few,TRBV20-1,TRBJ2-7,NA,CSAVTGTYEQYF,TGCAGTGCTGTTACAGGGACCTACGAGCAGTACTTC
16,few,TRBV6-8,TRBJ2-7,TRBD1,CASRYLQGAISYEQYF,TGTGCCAGCAGGTACCTCCAGGGGGCCATAAGCTACGAGCAGTACTTC
13,many,TRBV7-2,TRBJ2-5,NA,CASRRGLQETQYF,TGTGCCAGCAGGCGCGGACTCCAAGAGACCCAGTACTTC
14,few,TRBV12-2,TRBJ1-2,NA,CASRPPAGNYGYTF,TGTGCAAGTCGCCCCCCGGCGGGTAACTATGGCTACACCTTC
14,few,TRBV7-2,TRBJ2-7,NA,CASSSSGRTYEQYF,TGTGCCAGCAGCAGTAGCGGCCGAACCTACGAGCAGTACTTC
13,many,TRBV20-1,TRBJ2-7,NA,CSARRYLEGEQYF,TGCAGTGCTAGACGGTATTTAGAGGGCGAGCAGTACTTC
15,many,TRBV7-2,TRBJ2-4,NA,CASSLGRGAKNIQYF,TGTGCCAGCAGCTTGGGCAGGGGAGCCAAAAACATTCAGTACTTC
15,NA,TRBV6-5,TRBJ1-2,NA,CASSYSGTSGYGYTF,TGTGCCAGCAGTTACTCCGGGACCTCGGGCTATGGCTACACCTTC
16,many,TRBV18,TRBJ1-6,NA,CASSPIARGYNSPLHF,TGTGCCAGCTCACCAATTGCTCGTGGTTATAATTCACCCCTCCACTTT
14,few,TRBV20-1,TRBJ2-7,NA,CSARERLALYEQYF,TGCAGTGCTAGAGAGAGGCTAGCGCTCTACGAGCAGTACTTC
16,NA,TRBV10-3,TRBJ2-3,TRBD2,CAISHSGTIGTDTQYF,TGTGCCATCAGCCATAGCGGGACAATCGGTACAGATACGCAGTATTTT
13,few,TRBV30,TRBJ2-2,NA,CAGGRRNTGELFF,TGTGCCGGGGGGCGGAGGAACACCGGGGAGCTGTTTTTT
14,few,TRBV20-1,TRBJ2-5,NA,CSARDRPPGETQYF,TGCAGTGCTAGAGATAGGCCCCCTGGGGAGACCCAGTACTTC